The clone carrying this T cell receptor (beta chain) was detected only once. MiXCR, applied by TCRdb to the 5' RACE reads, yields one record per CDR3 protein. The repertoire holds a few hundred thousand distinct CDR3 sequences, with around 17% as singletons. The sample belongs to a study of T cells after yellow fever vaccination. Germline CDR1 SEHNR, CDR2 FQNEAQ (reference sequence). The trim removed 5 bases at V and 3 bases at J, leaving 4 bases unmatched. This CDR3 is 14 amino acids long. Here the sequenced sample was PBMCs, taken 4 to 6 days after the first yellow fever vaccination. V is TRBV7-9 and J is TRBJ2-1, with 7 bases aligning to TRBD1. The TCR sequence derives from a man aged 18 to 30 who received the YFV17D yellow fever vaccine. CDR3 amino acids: CASSDRVFYNEQFF. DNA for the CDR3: TGTGCCAGCAGCGACAGGGTCTTCTACAATGAGCAGTTCTTC.